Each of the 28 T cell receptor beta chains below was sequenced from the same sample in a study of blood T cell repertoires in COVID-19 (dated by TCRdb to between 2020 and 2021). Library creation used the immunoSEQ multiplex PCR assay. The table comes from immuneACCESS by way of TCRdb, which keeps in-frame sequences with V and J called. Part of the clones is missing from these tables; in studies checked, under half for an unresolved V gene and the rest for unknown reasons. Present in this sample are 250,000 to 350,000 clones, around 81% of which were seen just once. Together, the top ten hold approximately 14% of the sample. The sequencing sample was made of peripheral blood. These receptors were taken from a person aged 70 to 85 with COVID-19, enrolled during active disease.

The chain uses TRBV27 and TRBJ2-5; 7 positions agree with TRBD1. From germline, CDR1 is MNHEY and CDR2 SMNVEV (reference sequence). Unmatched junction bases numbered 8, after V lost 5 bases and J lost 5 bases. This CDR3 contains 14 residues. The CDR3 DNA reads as TGTGCCAGCAGTCCATCAGGGGGTCGGGAGACCCAGTACTTC. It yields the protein CASSPSGGRETQYF.

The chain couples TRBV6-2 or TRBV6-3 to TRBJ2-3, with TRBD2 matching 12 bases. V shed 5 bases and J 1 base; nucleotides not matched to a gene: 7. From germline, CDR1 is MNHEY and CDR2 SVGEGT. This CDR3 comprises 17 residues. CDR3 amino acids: CASSMTSGGVGTDTQYF. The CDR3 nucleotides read TGTGCCAGCAGTATGACTAGCGGGGGAGTTGGCACAGATACGCAGTATTTT.

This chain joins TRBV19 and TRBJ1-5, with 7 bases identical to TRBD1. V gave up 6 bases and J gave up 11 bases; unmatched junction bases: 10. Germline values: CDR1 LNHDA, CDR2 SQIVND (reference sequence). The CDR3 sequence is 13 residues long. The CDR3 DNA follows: TGTGCCAGTAGGTGGACAGGAGGAGTAGCCCAGCATTTT. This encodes CASRWTGGVAQHF.

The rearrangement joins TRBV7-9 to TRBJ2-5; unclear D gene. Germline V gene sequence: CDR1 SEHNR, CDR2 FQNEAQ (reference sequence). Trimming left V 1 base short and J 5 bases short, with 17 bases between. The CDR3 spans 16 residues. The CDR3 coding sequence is TGTGCCAGCAGCTTAGTTCAGACGTCAGGCCAGGAGACCCAGTACTTC. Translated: CASSLVQTSGQETQYF. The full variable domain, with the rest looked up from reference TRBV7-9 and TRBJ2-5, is DTGVSQNPRHKITKRGQNVTFRCDPISEHNRLYWYRQTLGQGPEFLTYFQNEAQLEKSRLLSDRFSAERPKGSFSTLEIQRTEQGDSAMYLCASSLVQTSGQETQYFGPGTRLLVL.

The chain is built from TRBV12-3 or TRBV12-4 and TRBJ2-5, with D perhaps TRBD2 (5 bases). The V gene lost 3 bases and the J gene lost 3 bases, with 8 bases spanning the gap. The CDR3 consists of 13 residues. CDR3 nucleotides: TGTGCCAGCAGTTTCGGGGAAAAAGAGACCCAGTACTTC. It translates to CASSFGEKETQYF.

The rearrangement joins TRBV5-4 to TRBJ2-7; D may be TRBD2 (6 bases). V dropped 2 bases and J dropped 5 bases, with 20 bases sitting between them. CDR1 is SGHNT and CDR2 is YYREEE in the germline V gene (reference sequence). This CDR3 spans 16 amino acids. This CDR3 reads CASSLTAGSAVDEQYF. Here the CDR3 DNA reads TGTGCCAGCAGCTTAACTGCGGGATCAGCGGTGGACGAGCAGTACTTC.

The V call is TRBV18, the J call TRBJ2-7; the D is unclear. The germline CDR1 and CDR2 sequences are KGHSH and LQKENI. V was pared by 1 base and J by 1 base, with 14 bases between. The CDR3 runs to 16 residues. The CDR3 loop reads CASSPRDFGKSYEQYF. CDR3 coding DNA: TGTGCCAGCTCACCACGTGACTTCGGCAAATCCTACGAGCAGTACTTC.

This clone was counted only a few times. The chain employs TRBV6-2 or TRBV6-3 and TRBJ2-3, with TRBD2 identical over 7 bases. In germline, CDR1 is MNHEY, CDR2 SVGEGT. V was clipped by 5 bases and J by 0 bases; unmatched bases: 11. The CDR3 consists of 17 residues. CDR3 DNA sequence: TGTGCCAGCAGTCCCCTACCGGGAGGAGGGAGCACAGATACGCAGTATTTT. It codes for CASSPLPGGGSTDTQYF.

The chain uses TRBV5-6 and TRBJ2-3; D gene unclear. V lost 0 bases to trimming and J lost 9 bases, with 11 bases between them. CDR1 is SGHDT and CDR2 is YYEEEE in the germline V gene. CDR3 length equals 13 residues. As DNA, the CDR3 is TGTGCCAGCAGCTTGGAGACTCCTCTAACGCAGTATTTT. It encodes CASSLETPLTQYF.

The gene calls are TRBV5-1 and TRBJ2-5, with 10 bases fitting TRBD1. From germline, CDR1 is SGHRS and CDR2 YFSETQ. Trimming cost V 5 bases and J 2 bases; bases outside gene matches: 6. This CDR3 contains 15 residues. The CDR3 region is CASSAGTGVQETQYF. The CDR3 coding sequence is TGCGCCAGCAGTGCCGGGACAGGGGTTCAAGAGACCCAGTACTTC.

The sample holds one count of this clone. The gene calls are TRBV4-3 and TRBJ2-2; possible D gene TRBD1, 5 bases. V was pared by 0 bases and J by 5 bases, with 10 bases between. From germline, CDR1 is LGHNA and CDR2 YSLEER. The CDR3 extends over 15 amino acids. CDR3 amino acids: CASSQEGVVTGELFF. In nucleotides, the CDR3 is TGCGCCAGCAGCCAAGAAGGGGTAGTGACCGGGGAGCTGTTTTTT.

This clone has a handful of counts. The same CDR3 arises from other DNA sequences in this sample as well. DNA for the CDR3: TGTGCCAGCAGCGTTGGCAGGCCTTATAATTCACCCCTCCACTTT. Protein: CASSVGRPYNSPLHF. V gene TRBV9 combines with J gene TRBJ1-6; D ambiguous. The CDR3 is made up of 15 amino acids. Germline CDR1 reads SGDLS; CDR2 reads YYNGEE. The V gene lost 2 bases and the J gene lost 4 bases, with 10 bases spanning the gap.

DNA of the CDR3: TGTGCCAGCCTATTAACCGGTCAGGGTAACGGCTACACCTTC. Amino acids: CASLLTGQGNGYTF. V is TRBV28 and J is TRBJ1-2; tentatively, D is TRBD1 (5 bases). This CDR3 comprises 14 residues. Germline CDR1 MDHEN, CDR2 SYDVKM. Trimming stripped 8 bases from V and 8 bases from J, with 21 bases between.

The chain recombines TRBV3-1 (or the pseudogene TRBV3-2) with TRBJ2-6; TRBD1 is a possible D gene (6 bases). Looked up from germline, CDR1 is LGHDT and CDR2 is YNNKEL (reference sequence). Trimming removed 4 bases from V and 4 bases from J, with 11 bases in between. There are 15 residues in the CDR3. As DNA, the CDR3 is TGTGCCAGCAGCCTCAGGGGTCCCGGGGCCAACGTCCTGACTTTC. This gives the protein CASSLRGPGANVLTF.

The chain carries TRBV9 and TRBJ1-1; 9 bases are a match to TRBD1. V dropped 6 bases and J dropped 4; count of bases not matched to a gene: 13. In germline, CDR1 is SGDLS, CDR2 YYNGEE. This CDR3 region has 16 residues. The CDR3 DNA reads TGTGCCAGCAAGAGGGGTCGGGGGACAGGGAGCACTGAAGCTTTCTTT. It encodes CASKRGRGTGSTEAFF.

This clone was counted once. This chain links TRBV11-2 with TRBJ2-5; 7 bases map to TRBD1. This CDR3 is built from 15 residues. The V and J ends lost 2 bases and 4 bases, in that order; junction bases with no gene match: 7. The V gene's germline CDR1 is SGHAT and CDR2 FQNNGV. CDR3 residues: CASSLPGTARETQYF. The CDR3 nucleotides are TGTGCCAGCAGCTTACCCGGGACAGCTAGAGAGACCCAGTACTTC.

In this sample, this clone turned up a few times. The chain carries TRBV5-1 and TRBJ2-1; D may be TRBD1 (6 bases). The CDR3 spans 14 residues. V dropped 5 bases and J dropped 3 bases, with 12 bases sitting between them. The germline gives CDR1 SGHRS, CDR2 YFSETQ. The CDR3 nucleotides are TGCGCCAGCAGTTCGGACAGCGTCTACAATGAGCAGTTCTTC. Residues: CASSSDSVYNEQFF.

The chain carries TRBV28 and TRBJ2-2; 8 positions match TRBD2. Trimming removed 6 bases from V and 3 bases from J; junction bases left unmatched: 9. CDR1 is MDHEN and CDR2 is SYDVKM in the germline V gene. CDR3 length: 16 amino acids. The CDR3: CASRPPERGYTGELFF. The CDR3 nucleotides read TGTGCCAGCAGGCCTCCGGAGCGGGGGTACACCGGGGAGCTGTTTTTT.

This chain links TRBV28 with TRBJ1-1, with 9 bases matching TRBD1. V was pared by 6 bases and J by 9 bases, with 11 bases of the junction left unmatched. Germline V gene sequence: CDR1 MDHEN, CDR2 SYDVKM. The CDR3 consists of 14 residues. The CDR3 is CASSPTSGTGKAFF. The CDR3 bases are TGTGCCAGCAGCCCCACCTCCGGGACAGGGAAAGCTTTCTTT. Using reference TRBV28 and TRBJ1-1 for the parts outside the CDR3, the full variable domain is DVKVTQSSRYLVKRTGEKVFLECVQDMDHENMFWYRQDPGLGLRLIYFSYDVKMKEKGDIPEGYSVSREKKERFSLILESASTNQTSMYLCASSPTSGTGKAFFGQGTRLTVV.

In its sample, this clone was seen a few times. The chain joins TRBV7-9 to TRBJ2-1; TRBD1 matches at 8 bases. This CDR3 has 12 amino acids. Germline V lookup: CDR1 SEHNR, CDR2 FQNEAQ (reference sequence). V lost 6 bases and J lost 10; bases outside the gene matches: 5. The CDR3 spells CASSRQGYEQFF. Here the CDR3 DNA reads TGTGCCAGCAGTCGACAGGGGTACGAGCAGTTCTTC.

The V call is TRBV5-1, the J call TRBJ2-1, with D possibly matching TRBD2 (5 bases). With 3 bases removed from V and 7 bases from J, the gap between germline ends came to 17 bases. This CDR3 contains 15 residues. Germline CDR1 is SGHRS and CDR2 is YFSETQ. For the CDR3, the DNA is TGCGCCAGCAGCTCCCTTGCCGGAGGCCGGAATGAGCAGTTCTTC. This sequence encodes CASSSLAGGRNEQFF.

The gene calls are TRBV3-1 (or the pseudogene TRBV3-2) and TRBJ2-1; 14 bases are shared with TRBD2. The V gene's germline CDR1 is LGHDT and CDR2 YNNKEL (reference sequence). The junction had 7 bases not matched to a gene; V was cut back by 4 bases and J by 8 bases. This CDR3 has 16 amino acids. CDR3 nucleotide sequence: TGTGCCAGCAGCCCCGGGACTAGCGGGAGTGTCGATGAGCAGTTCTTC. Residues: CASSPGTSGSVDEQFF.

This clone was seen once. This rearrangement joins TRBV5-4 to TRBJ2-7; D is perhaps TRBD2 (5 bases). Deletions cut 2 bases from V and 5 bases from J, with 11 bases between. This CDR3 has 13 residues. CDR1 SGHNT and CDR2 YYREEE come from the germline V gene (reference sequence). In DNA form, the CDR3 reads TGTGCCAGCAGCTTCCGGGGAGTAGACGAGCAGTACTTC. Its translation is CASSFRGVDEQYF.

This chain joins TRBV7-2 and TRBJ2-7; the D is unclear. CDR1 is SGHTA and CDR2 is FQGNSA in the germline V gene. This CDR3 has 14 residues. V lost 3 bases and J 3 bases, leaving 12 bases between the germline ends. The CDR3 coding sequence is TGTGCCAGCAGCTTGTTAGCCGCCGTCTACGAGCAGTACTTC. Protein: CASSLLAAVYEQYF.

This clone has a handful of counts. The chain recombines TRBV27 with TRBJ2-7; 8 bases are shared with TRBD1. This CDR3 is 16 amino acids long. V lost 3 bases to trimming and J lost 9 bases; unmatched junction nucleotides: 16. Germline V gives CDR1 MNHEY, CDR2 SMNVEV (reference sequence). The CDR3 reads CASSFSGGQGFRVQYF. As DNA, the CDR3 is TGTGCCAGCAGTTTCAGTGGCGGACAGGGTTTTCGGGTGCAGTACTTC.

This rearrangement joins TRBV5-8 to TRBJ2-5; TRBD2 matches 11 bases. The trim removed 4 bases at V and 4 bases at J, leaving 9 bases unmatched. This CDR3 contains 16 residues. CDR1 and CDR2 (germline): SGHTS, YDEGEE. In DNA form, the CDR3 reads TGTGCCAGCAGCCGCACAGGACTAGCGGGCCCAGAGACCCAGTACTTC. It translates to CASSRTGLAGPETQYF.

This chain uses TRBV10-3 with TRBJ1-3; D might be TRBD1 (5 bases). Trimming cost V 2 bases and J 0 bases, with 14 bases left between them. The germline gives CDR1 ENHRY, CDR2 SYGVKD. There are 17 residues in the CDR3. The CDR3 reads CAISETRDGSSGNTIYF. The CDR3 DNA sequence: TGTGCCATCAGTGAGACCAGGGACGGGAGCTCTGGAAACACCATATATTTT.

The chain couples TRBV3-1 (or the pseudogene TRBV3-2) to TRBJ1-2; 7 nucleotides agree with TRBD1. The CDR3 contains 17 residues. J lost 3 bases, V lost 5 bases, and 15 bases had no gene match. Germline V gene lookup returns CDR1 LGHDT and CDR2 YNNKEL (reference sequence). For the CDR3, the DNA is TGTGCCAGCAGCGTAAGGAAACAGGGGCCGGGGTACTATGGCTACACCTTC. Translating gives CASSVRKQGPGYYGYTF.